Listed below are T cell receptor beta chains from one sample, sequenced in a study of chemoradiotherapy in HPV16-positive cancers. Some clones are missing from TCRdb's copy, which holds only in-frame ones; the method was immunoSEQ multiplex PCR. Of thousands of clones in the sample, roughly 87% are singletons; the top ten hold 2.9%. Sequences were derived from tumor tissue, sampled from a patient who underwent chemoradiotherapy. These receptors were taken from a human donor with HPV-associated anogenital cancer. Both conserved end residues are part of each CDR3. Fields, in order: CDR3 DNA, CDR3 protein, clone size, J gene, V gene, D gene. The D gene is left open where the match is weak. Some rows mark clone size as missing; the rest say once, few, many or name a class of expanded clone.

CDR3nt: TGTGCCAGCAGCCAAGACGGGGGGGCCGGGGAGCTGTTTTTT
CDR3aa: CASSQDGGAGELFF
abundance: -
j_gene: TRBJ2-2
v_gene: TRBV14
d_gene: TRBD2

CDR3nt: TGCGCTGGAGCCACCTCTGGAAACACCATATATTTT
CDR3aa: CAGATSGNTIYF
abundance: -
j_gene: TRBJ1-3
v_gene: TRBV29-1
d_gene: -

CDR3nt: TGCAGCGTTGTTTATCCGATGAACACTGAAGCTTTCTTT
CDR3aa: CSVVYPMNTEAFF
abundance: -
j_gene: TRBJ1-1
v_gene: TRBV29-1
d_gene: -

CDR3nt: TGTGCCAGCAGCTTAGGAGGGAGCCTAACTAATGAAAAACTGTTTTTT
CDR3aa: CASSLGGSLTNEKLFF
abundance: -
j_gene: TRBJ1-4
v_gene: TRBV7-6
d_gene: -

CDR3nt: TGCGCCAGCAGCCAAGATAATACACCTGGCGATACGCAGTATTTT
CDR3aa: CASSQDNTPGDTQYF
abundance: -
j_gene: TRBJ2-3
v_gene: TRBV4-3
d_gene: -

CDR3nt: TGTGCCAGCAGCCAAGAGGGACTAGCGGGACTAGAGACCCAGTACTTC
CDR3aa: CASSQEGLAGLETQYF
abundance: -
j_gene: TRBJ2-5
v_gene: TRBV4-2
d_gene: TRBD2

CDR3nt: TGTGCCAGCAGCCCTATAGCGGGGGGGCGTTACAATGAGCAGTTCTTC
CDR3aa: CASSPIAGGRYNEQFF
abundance: -
j_gene: TRBJ2-1
v_gene: TRBV7-7
d_gene: TRBD2

CDR3nt: TGTGCCAGCAGTCCGCGGGGCCCGAACTCCTACGAGCAGTACTTC
CDR3aa: CASSPRGPNSYEQYF
abundance: once
j_gene: TRBJ2-7
v_gene: TRBV2
d_gene: -

CDR3nt: TGTGCCAGCAGCTTGTCGGGGTTAGGGCAGCCCCAGCATTTT
CDR3aa: CASSLSGLGQPQHF
abundance: -
j_gene: TRBJ1-5
v_gene: TRBV5-6
d_gene: -

CDR3nt: TGTGCCAGCAGCCGTCCCACTAGCGGGCCACCCGAGCAGTACTTC
CDR3aa: CASSRPTSGPPEQYF
abundance: -
j_gene: TRBJ2-7
v_gene: TRBV5-6
d_gene: TRBD2

CDR3nt: TGCGCCAGCAGCTTGGACAGGGAGGAGAACGAGCAGTACTTC
CDR3aa: CASSLDREENEQYF
abundance: once
j_gene: TRBJ2-7
v_gene: TRBV5-1
d_gene: -

CDR3nt: TGTGCCAGCAGCCCTCTTGGCCCAAACTCTGGAAACACCATATATTTT
CDR3aa: CASSPLGPNSGNTIYF
abundance: -
j_gene: TRBJ1-3
v_gene: TRBV7-2
d_gene: -

CDR3nt: TGTGCCAGCAGCCAAGACCCAGGCTCTGGAAACACCATATATTTT
CDR3aa: CASSQDPGSGNTIYF
abundance: -
j_gene: TRBJ1-3
v_gene: TRBV4-2
d_gene: -

CDR3nt: TGTGCCAGCAGCGTAGTTCCTAGCTCCTACGAGCAGTACTTC
CDR3aa: CASSVVPSSYEQYF
abundance: -
j_gene: TRBJ2-7
v_gene: TRBV9
d_gene: -

CDR3nt: TGTGCCAGCAGCCGAGAGCCGACAGATACGCAGTATTTT
CDR3aa: CASSREPTDTQYF
abundance: -
j_gene: TRBJ2-3
v_gene: TRBV7-8
d_gene: -

CDR3nt: TGTGCCAGCAGCGCTCCGACAGGGGCGGGCTCCTACGAGCAGTACTTC
CDR3aa: CASSAPTGAGSYEQYF
abundance: -
j_gene: TRBJ2-7
v_gene: TRBV9
d_gene: TRBD1

CDR3nt: TGTGCCAGCAGCGAGGGACTAGCGGGGGAGGATACGCAGTATTTT
CDR3aa: CASSEGLAGEDTQYF
abundance: once
j_gene: TRBJ2-3
v_gene: TRBV11-2
d_gene: TRBD2

CDR3nt: TGTGCCATCAGTGGGACAGGGGGGAACACTGAAGCTTTCTTT
CDR3aa: CAISGTGGNTEAFF
abundance: -
j_gene: TRBJ1-1
v_gene: TRBV10-3
d_gene: TRBD1

CDR3nt: TGCAGCGTGTCCCGGGGTGTGGAGGAAAAACTGTTTTTT
CDR3aa: CSVSRGVEEKLFF
abundance: -
j_gene: TRBJ1-4
v_gene: TRBV29-1
d_gene: -

CDR3nt: TGTGCCAGCAGTGGGGTAAATTCGAACACTGAAGCTTTCTTT
CDR3aa: CASSGVNSNTEAFF
abundance: -
j_gene: TRBJ1-1
v_gene: TRBV2
d_gene: -

CDR3nt: TGTGCCAGCAGCCAACTAGCCCTTAAGGGCAATGAGCAGTTCTTC
CDR3aa: CASSQLALKGNEQFF
abundance: -
j_gene: TRBJ2-1
v_gene: TRBV14
d_gene: -

CDR3nt: TGTGCCAGCAGCCCGTGGCAGGGGGCGGCCTATGGCTACACCTTC
CDR3aa: CASSPWQGAAYGYTF
abundance: -
j_gene: TRBJ1-2
v_gene: TRBV11-2
d_gene: TRBD1

CDR3nt: TGTGCCAGCTCCCGGGACAATAAGAACACTGAAGCTTTCTTT
CDR3aa: CASSRDNKNTEAFF
abundance: -
j_gene: TRBJ1-1
v_gene: TRBV18
d_gene: -

CDR3nt: TGTGCCAGCAGTGAAACAACAGGGAACACTGAAGCTTTCTTT
CDR3aa: CASSETTGNTEAFF
abundance: few
j_gene: TRBJ1-1
v_gene: TRBV6-4
d_gene: -

CDR3nt: TGTGCCAGCAGCCGAGGACTAGCGGGGGGGAATGAGCAGTTCTTC
CDR3aa: CASSRGLAGGNEQFF
abundance: -
j_gene: TRBJ2-1
v_gene: TRBV5-6
d_gene: TRBD2

CDR3nt: TGTGCCAGTAGCATCTCCTATAATTCACCCCTCCACTTT
CDR3aa: CASSISYNSPLHF
abundance: -
j_gene: TRBJ1-6
v_gene: TRBV19
d_gene: -

CDR3nt: TGCGCCAGCGCCGCTACCTCTGGGGCCAACGTCCTGACTTTC
CDR3aa: CASAATSGANVLTF
abundance: -
j_gene: TRBJ2-6
v_gene: TRBV10-1
d_gene: -

CDR3nt: TGTGCCTGGAGCCCGGGACTCCACTTACTAAGCGGGGCAGATACGCAGTATTTT
CDR3aa: CAWSPGLHLLSGADTQYF
abundance: -
j_gene: TRBJ2-3
v_gene: TRBV30
d_gene: TRBD2

CDR3nt: TGTGCCAGCAGAAAGGCCGACAGGATTGTGGAGCAGTACTTC
CDR3aa: CASRKADRIVEQYF
abundance: -
j_gene: TRBJ2-7
v_gene: TRBV5-6
d_gene: -

CDR3nt: TGCGCCAGCACCCTGACTAGCGGGGGGTACACCGGGGAGCTGTTTTTT
CDR3aa: CASTLTSGGYTGELFF
abundance: -
j_gene: TRBJ2-2
v_gene: TRBV10-2
d_gene: TRBD2